Sequencing of this T cell receptor beta chain was carried out in a study of metastatic and nonmetastatic thyroid tumors. Across the whole study: A comparison of repertoires was made across blood and tumor or nodule tissue from malignant and benign thyroid patients. The study, taken as a whole, reports: Benign nodules reportedly had significantly lower TCR beta diversity than malignant thyroid tumors in blood and tumor.

In the original processing: Between-group CDR3 differences, defined by clinicopathological status, yielded a distant-metastasis classifier for papillary thyroid cancer. Through MiXCR, TCRdb re-clonotyped the PCR reads. V and J calls and clone size were set by TCRdb, not the authors. Of about 27,000 clones in the sample, around 14% are singletons; the top ten hold approximately 14%. No patient received treatment before thyroid surgery. This clone was seen many times. Antigen specificity is unknown. Germline values: CDR1 MGHRA, CDR2 YSYEKL. V shed 4 bases and J shed 7 bases, with 16 bases lying between them. The CDR3 spans 15 residues.

The sample comprised blood. The receptor comes from a male donor with papillary thyroid cancer or a benign thyroid nodule (not recorded which). Some clones in this sample may be carry-over from other donors' samples. The chain couples TRBV4-1 to TRBJ1-4; weak D call: TRBD1 (6 bases). CDR3 residues: CASSPPPDRSEKLFF. In nucleotides, the CDR3 is TGCGCCAGCAGCCCCCCCCCCGACAGGAGTGAAAAACTGTTTTTT.